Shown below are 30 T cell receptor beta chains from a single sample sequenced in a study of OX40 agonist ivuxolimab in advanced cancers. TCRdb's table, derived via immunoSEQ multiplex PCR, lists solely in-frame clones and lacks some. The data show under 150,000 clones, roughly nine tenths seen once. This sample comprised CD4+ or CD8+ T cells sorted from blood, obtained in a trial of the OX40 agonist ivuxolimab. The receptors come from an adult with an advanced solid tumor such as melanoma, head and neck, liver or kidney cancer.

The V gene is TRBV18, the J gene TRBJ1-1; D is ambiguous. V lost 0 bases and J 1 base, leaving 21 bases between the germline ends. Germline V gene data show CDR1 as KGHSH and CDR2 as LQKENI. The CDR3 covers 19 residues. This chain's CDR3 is CASSPPVSPPMSRNTEAFF. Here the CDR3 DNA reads TGTGCCAGCTCACCACCGGTTAGTCCACCTATGTCGAGGAACACTGAAGCTTTCTTT.

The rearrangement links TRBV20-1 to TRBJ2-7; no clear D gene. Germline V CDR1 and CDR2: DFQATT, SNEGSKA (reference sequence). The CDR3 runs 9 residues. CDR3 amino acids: CTTTYEQYF. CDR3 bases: TGCACCACGACCTACGAGCAGTACTTC.

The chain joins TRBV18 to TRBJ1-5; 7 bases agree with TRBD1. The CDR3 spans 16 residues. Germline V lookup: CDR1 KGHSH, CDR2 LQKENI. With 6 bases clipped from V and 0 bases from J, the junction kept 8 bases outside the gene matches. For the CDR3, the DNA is TGTGCCAGCTCGTCAACAGGGGTTTATAGCAATCAGCCCCAGCATTTT. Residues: CASSSTGVYSNQPQHF.

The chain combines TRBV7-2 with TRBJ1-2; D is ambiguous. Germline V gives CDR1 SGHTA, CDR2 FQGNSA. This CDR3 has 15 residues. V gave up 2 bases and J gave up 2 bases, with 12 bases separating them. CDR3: CASSLNLGPNYGYTF. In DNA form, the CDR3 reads TGTGCCAGCAGCTTAAATTTAGGACCAAACTATGGCTACACCTTC.

The CDR3 DNA follows: TGTGCCAGCAGCTTACGACAGGGACTAGCAGAAGCTTTCTTT. The encoded protein is CASSLRQGLAEAFF. The chain links TRBV11-3 to TRBJ1-1; 7 bases line up with TRBD1. The ends lost 2 bases at V and 8 bases at J; junction bases unmatched: 8. CDR1 is SGHNT and CDR2 is YENEEA in the germline V gene. The CDR3 runs 14 residues.

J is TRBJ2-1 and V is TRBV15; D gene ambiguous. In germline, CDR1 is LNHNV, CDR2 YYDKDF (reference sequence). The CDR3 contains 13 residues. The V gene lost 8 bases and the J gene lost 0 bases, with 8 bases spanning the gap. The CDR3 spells CATHFGSYNEQFF. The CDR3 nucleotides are TGTGCCACCCATTTTGGCTCCTACAATGAGCAGTTCTTC.

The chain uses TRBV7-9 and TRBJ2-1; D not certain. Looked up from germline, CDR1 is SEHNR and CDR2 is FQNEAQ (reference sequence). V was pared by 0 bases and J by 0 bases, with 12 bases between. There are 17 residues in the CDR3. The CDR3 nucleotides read TGTGCCAGCAGCTTAGCGAAAGATAGATTCTCCTACAATGAGCAGTTCTTC. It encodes CASSLAKDRFSYNEQFF.

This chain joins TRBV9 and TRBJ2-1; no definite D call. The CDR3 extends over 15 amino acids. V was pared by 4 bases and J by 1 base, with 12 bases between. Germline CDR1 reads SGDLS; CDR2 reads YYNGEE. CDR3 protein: CASSLRRDSYNEQFF. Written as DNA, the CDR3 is TGTGCCAGCAGCCTCAGGAGAGATTCCTACAATGAGCAGTTCTTC.

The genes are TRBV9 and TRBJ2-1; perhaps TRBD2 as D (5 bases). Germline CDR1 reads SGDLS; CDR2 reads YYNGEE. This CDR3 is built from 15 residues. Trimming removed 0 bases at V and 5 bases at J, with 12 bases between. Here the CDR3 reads CASSVDAGRNNEQFF. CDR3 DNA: TGTGCCAGCAGCGTAGATGCGGGTAGGAACAATGAGCAGTTCTTC.

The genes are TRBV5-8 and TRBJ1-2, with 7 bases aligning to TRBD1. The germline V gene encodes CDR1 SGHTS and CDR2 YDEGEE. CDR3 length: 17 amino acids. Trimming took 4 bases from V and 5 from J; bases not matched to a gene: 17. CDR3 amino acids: CASSPLNTGTVLYGYTF. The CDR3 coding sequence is TGTGCCAGCAGCCCGCTCAATACAGGGACAGTACTGTATGGCTACACCTTC.

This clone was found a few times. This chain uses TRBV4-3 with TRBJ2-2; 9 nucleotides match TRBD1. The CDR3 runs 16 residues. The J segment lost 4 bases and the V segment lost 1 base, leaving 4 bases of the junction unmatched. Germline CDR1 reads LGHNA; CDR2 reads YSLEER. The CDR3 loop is CASSQATGGFTGELFF. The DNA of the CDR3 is TGCGCCAGCAGCCAAGCGACAGGGGGTTTCACCGGGGAGCTGTTTTTT.

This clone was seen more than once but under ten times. The CDR3 coding sequence is TGTGCCAGTAGCAGACTAGCGGGAGGGATTGGGGAGCTGTTTTTT. This gives the protein CASSRLAGGIGELFF. This sequence joins TRBV19 and TRBJ2-2, with 14 bases lining up with TRBD2. Germline CDR1 reads LNHDA; CDR2 reads SQIVND (reference sequence). V trimming: 6 bases; J trimming: 8 bases; junction bases outside the gene matches: 5. The CDR3 covers 15 residues.

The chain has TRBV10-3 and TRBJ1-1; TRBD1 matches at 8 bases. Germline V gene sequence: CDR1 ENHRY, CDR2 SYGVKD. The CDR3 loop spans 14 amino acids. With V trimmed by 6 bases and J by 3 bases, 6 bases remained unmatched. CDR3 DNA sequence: TGTGCCATCAGGGACAGGGAGGGGGACACTGAAGCTTTCTTT. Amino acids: CAIRDREGDTEAFF.

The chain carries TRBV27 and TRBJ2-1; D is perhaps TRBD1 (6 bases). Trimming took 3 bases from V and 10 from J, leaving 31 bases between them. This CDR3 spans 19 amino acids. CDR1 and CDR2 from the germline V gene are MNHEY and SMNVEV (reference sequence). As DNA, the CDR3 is TGTGCCAGCAGTTTCTACAAGAAAGGAATCGACAGGCCAGGGACCGAGCAGTTCTTC. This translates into CASSFYKKGIDRPGTEQFF.

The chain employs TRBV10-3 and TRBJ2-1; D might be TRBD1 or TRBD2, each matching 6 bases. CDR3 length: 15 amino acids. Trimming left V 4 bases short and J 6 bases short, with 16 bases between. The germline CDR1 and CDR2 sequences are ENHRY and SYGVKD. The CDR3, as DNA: TGTGCCATCAGTGTGACACGGGGGCCCGGCAATGAGCAGTTCTTC. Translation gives CAISVTRGPGNEQFF.

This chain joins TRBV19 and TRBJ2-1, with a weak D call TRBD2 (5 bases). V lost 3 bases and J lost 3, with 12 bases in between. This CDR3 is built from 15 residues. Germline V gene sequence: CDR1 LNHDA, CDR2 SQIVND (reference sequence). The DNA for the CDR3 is TGTGCCAGTAGTATTTCGGGGATTCTCTACAATGAGCAGTTCTTC. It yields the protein CASSISGILYNEQFF. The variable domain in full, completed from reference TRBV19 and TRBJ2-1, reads DGGITQSPKYLFRKEGQNVTLSCEQNLNHDAMYWYRQDPGQGLRLIYYSQIVNDFQKGDIAEGYSVSREKKESFPLTVTSAQKNPTAFYLCASSISGILYNEQFFGPGTRLTVL.

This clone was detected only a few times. CDR3 sequence reads: CASSRRTGVNQPQHF. The CDR3 DNA is TGTGCCAGCAGCCGCAGGACAGGGGTCAATCAGCCCCAGCATTTT. The rearrangement links TRBV4-2 to TRBJ1-5, with 9 bases identical to TRBD1. The CDR3 has 15 amino acids. V lost 4 bases, J lost 3 bases, and 4 bases stayed unmatched. Germline CDR1 LGHNA, CDR2 YNFKEQ.

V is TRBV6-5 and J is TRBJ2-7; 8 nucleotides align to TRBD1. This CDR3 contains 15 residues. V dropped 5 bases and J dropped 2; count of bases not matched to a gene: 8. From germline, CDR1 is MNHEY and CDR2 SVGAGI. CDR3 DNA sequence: TGTGCCAGCAGTCCCAGACAGGGGCGAACCTACGAGCAGTACTTC. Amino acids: CASSPRQGRTYEQYF.

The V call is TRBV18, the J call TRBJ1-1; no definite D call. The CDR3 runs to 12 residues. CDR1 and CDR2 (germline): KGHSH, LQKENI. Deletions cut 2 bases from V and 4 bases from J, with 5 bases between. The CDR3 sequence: CASSPRVTEAFF. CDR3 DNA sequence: TGTGCCAGCTCACCAAGGGTCACTGAAGCTTTCTTT.

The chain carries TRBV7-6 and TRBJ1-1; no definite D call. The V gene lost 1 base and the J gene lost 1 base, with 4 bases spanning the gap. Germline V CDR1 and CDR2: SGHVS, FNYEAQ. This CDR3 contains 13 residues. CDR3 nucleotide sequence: TGTGCCAGCAGCTTAGGGCAGAACACTGAAGCTTTCTTT. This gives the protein CASSLGQNTEAFF.

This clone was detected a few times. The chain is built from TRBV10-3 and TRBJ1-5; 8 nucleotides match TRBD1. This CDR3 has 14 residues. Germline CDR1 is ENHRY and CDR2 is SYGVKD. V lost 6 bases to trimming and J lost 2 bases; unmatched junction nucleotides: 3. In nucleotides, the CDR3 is TGTGCCATCAGCACAGGGGGAGGCAATCAGCCCCAGCATTTT. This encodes CAISTGGGNQPQHF.

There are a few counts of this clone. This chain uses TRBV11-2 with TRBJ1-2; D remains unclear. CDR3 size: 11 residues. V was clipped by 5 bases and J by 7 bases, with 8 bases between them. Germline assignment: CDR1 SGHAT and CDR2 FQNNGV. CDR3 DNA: TGTGCCAGCAGCCCCCCGCCTGGCTACACCTTC. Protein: CASSPPPGYTF.

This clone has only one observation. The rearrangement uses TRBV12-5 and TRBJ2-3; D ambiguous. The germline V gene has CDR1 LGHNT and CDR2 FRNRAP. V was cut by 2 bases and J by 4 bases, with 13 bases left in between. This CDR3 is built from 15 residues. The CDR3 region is CASGLLGFLPDTQYF. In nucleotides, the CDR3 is TGTGCTAGTGGTTTGCTCGGTTTCCTCCCAGATACGCAGTATTTT.

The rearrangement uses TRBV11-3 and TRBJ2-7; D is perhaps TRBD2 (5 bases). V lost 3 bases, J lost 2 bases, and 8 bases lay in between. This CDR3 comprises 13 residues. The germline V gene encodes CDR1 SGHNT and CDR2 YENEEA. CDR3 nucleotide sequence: TGTGCCAGCAGCTTTAGCGAGACCTACGAGCAGTACTTC. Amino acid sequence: CASSFSETYEQYF.

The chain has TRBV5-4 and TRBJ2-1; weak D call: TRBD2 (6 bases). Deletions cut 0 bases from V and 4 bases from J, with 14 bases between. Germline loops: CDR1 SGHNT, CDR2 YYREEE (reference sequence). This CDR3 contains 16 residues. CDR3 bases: TGTGCCAGCAGCTTGGTTATCGGGAGTGGGTACAATGAGCAGTTCTTC. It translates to CASSLVIGSGYNEQFF.

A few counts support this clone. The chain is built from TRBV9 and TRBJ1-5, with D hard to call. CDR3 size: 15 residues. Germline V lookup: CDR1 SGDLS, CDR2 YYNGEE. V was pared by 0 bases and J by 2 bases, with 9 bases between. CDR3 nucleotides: TGTGCCAGCAGCGTAGCGGGTAATGGCAATCAGCCCCAGCATTTT. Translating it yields CASSVAGNGNQPQHF.

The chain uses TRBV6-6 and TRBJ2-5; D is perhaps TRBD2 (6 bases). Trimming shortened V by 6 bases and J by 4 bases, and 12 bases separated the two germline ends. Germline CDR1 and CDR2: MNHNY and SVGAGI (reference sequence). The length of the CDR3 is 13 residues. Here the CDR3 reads CASSPTEGETQYF. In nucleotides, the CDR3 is TGTGCCAGCAGCCCGACGGAGGGAGAGACCCAGTACTTC.

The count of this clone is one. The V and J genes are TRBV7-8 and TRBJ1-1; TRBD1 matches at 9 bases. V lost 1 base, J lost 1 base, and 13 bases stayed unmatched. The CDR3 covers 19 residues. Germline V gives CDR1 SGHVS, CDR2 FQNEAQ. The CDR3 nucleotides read TGTGCCAGCAGCTTAGACGGGACAGGGTCCCGCTTGGGGAACACTGAAGCTTTCTTT. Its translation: CASSLDGTGSRLGNTEAFF.

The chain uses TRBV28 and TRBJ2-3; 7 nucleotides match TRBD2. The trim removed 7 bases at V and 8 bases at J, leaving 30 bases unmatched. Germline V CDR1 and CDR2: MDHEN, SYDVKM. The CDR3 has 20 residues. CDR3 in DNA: TGTGCCAGCACCACCCCGTCCACACTGGTCGCGGCGGGAGAAGGAGTTACGCAGTATTTT. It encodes CASTTPSTLVAAGEGVTQYF.

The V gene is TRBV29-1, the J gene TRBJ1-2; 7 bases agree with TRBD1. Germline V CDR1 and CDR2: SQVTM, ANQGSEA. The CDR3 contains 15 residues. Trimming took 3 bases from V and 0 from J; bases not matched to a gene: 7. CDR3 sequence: CSVDGTELANYGYTF. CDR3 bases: TGCAGCGTTGACGGGACAGAGTTAGCTAACTATGGCTACACCTTC.